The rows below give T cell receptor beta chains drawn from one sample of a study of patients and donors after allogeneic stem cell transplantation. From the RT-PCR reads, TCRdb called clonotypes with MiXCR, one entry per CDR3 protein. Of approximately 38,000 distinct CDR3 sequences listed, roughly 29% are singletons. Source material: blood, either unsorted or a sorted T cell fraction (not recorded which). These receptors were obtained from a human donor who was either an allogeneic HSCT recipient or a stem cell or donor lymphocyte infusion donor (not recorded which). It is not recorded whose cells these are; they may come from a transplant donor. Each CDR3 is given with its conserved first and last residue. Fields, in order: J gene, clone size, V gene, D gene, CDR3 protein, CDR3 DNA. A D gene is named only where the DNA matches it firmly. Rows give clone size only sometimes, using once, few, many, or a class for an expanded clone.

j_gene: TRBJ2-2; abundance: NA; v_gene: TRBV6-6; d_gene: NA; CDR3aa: CASSSTNIGTGELFF; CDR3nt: TGTGCCAGCAGTTCTACCAACATTGGCACCGGGGAGCTGTTTTTT
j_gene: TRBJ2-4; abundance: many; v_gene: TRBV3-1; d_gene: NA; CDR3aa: CASSQEGTKNIQYF; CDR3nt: TGTGCCAGCAGCCAGGAGGGGACCAAAAACATTCAGTACTTC
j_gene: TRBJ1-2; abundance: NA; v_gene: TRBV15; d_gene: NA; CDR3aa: CATSRVWGSYGYTF; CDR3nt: TGTGCCACCAGCAGGGTCTGGGGTTCCTATGGCTACACCTTC
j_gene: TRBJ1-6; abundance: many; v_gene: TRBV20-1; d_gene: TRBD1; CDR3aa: CSARLTGDKSPLHF; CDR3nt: TGCAGTGCTAGGCTGACAGGGGACAAATCACCCCTCCACTTT
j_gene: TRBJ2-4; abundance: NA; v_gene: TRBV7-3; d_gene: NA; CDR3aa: CASSPGAKNIQYF; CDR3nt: TGTGCCAGCAGCCCAGGGGCCAAAAACATTCAGTACTTC
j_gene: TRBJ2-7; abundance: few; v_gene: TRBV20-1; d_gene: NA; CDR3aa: CSADGGSTYEQYF; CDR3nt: TGCAGTGCGGATGGGGGGAGCACCTACGAGCAGTACTTC
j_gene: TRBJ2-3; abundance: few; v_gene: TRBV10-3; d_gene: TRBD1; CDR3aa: CAISEQGLDTQYF; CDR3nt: TGTGCCATCAGTGAACAGGGGTTAGATACGCAGTATTTT
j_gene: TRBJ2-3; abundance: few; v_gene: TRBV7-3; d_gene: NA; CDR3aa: CASSLISTDTQYF; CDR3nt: TGTGCCAGCAGCTTAATATCCACAGATACGCAGTATTTT
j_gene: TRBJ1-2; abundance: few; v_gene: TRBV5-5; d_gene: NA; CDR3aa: CASSGRIPLGYGYTF; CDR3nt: TGTGCCAGCAGCGGGAGGATTCCGCTGGGCTATGGCTACACCTTC
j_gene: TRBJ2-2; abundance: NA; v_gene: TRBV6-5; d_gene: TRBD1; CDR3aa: CASSPRQGGTGELFF; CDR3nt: TGTGCCAGCAGTCCCCGACAGGGGGGGACCGGGGAGCTGTTTTTT
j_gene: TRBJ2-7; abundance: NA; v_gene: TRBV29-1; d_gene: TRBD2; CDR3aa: CSVASGSYEQYF; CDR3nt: TGCAGCGTCGCTAGCGGGAGTTACGAGCAGTACTTC